The present T cell receptor beta chain was sequenced within a study of metastatic and nonmetastatic thyroid tumors. At the level of the study: Comparison of repertoires was carried out across blood and tumor or nodule tissue from malignant and benign thyroid patients.

Thyroid surgery was preceded by no treatment in any patient. Note on this clone: Its cognate antigen is unknown.

Study-level results: Within blood and tumor, benign nodules reportedly had significantly lower TCR beta diversity than malignant thyroid tumors did.

CDR3 length equals 15 residues. Trimming cost V 7 bases and J 8 bases; bases outside gene matches: 13. From germline, CDR1 is MDHEN and CDR2 SYDVKM. Authors' processing steps: Built for papillary thyroid cancer, a distant-metastasis classifier drew on CDR3 differences across clinicopathological groups. TCRdb redid the clone calls on the PCR reads using MiXCR. Here the V and J calls rest on TCRdb's processing, not on the authors' analysis. Here the sample spans over 30,000 clones, over 14% being singletons. What was sequenced was blood. This rearrangement joins TRBV28 to TRBJ1-4; 7 nucleotides match TRBD1. The source of this sequence is a male donor with papillary thyroid cancer or a benign thyroid nodule (not recorded which). Some clones in this sample may be carry-over from other donors' samples. The CDR3 DNA reads TGTGCCAGCATTTTTCTACAGGGGCTACGAGAAAAACTGTTTTTT. This encodes CASIFLQGLREKLFF.